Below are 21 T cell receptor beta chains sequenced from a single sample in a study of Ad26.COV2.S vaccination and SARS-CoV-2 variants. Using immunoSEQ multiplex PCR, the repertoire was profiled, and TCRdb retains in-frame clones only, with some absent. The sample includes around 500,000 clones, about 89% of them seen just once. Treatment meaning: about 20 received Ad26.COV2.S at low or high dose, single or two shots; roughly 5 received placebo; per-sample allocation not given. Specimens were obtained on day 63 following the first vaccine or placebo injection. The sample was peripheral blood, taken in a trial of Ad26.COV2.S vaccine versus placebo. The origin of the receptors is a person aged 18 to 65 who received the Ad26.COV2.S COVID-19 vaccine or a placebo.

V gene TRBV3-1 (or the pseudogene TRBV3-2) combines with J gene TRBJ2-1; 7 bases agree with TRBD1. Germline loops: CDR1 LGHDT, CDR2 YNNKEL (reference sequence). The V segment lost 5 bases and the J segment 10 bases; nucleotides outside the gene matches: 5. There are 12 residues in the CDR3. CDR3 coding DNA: TGTGCCAGCAGCTCAGGGGGTCGGGAGCAGTTCTTC. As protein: CASSSGGREQFF.

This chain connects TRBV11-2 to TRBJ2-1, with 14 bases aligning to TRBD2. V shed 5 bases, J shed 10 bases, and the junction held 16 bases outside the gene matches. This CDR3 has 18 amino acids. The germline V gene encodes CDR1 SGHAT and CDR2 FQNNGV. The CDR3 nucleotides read TGTGCCAGCAGCCCGTTAGAATCGACTAGCGGGAGGGCCGGGGAGCAGTTCTTC. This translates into CASSPLESTSGRAGEQFF.

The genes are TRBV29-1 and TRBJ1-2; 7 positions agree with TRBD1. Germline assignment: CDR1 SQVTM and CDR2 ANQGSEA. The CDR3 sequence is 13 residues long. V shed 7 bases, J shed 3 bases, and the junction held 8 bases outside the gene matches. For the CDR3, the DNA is TGCAGCGCGAGGGGGCAAGAGGACTATGGCTACACCTTC. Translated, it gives CSARGQEDYGYTF.

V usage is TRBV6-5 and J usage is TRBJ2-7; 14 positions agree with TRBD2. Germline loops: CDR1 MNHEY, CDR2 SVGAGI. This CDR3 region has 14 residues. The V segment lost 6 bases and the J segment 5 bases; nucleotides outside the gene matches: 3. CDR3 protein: CASRTSGGAHEQYF. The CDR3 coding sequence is TGTGCCAGCAGGACTAGCGGGGGGGCCCACGAGCAGTACTTC.

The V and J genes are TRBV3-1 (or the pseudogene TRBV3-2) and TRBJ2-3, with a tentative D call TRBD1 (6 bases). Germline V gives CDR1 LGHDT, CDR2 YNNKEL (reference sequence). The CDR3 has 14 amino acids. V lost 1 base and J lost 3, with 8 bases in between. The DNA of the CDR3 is TGTGCCAGCAGCCAAGGAACAGGGACAGATACGCAGTATTTT. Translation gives CASSQGTGTDTQYF.

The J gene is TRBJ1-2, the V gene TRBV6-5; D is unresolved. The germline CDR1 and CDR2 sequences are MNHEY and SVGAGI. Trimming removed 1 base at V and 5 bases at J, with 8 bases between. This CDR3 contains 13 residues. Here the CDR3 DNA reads TGTGCCAGCAGTTACTACAGCCGATATGGCTACACCTTC. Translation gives CASSYYSRYGYTF.

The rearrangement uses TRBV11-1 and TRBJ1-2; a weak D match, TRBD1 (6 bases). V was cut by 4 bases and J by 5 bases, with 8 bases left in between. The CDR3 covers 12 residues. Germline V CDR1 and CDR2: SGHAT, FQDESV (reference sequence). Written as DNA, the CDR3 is TGTGCCAGCAGCTCAGGGGTTTATGGCTACACCTTC. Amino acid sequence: CASSSGVYGYTF.

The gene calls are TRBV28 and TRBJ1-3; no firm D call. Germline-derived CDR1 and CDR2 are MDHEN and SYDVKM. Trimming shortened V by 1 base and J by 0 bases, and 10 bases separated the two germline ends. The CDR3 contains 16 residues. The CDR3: CASSLYQMSSGNTIYF. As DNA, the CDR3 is TGTGCCAGCAGTTTATACCAAATGTCCTCTGGAAACACCATATATTTT.

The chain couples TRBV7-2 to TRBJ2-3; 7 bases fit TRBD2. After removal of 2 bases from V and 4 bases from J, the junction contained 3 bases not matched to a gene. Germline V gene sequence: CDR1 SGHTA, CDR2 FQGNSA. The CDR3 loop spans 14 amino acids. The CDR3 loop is CASSLRLAADTQYF. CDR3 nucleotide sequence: TGTGCCAGCAGCTTAAGACTAGCTGCAGATACGCAGTATTTT.

The CDR3 DNA follows: TGTGCCAGCAGCCAAGAGAAGGGGGGGACAGCATATGAAAAACTGTTTTTT. It codes for CASSQEKGGTAYEKLFF. The rearrangement joins TRBV4-2 to TRBJ1-4, with 7 bases lining up with TRBD1. CDR1 is LGHNA and CDR2 is YNFKEQ in the germline V gene. The V gene end was trimmed by 0 bases and the J gene end by 6 bases; junction bases not matched to a gene: 10. The CDR3 contains 17 residues.

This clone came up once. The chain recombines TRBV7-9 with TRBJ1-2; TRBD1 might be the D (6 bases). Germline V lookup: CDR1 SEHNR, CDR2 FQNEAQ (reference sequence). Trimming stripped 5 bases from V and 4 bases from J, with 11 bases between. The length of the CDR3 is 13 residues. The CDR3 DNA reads TGTGCCAGCAGCAACTGGACAGCCTATGGCTACACCTTC. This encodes CASSNWTAYGYTF.

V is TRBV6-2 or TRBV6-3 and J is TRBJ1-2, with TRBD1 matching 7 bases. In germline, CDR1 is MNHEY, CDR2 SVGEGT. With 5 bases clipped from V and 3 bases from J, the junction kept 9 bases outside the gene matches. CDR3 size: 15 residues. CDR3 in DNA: TGTGCCAGCAGTGCCTACAGGGGTATTTACTATGGCTACACCTTC. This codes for CASSAYRGIYYGYTF.

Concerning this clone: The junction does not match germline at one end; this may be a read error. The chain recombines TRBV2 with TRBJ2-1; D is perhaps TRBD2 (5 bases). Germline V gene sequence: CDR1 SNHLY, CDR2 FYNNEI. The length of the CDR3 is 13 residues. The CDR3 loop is CASREGGINEQFF. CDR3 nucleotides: TGTGCCAGCAGGGAAGGAGGAATTAATGAGCAGTTCTTC.

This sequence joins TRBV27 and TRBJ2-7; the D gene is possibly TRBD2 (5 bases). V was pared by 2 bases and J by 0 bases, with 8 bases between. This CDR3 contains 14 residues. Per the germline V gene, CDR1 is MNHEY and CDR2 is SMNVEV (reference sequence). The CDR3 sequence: CASSLRRDSYEQYF. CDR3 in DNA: TGTGCCAGCAGTTTACGTCGGGACTCCTACGAGCAGTACTTC.

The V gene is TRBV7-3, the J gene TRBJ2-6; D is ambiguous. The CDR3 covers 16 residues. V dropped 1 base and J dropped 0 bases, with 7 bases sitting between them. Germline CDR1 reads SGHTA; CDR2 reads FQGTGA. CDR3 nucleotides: TGTGCCAGCAGCTTAATGGGCTACTCTGGGGCCAACGTCCTGACTTTC. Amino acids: CASSLMGYSGANVLTF.

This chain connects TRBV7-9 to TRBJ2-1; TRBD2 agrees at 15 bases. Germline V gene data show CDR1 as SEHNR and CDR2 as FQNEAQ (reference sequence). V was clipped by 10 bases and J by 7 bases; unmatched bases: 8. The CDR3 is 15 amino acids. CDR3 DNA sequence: TGTGCCACCACCAACGGGACTAGCGGGAGGAATGAGCAGTTCTTC. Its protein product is CATTNGTSGRNEQFF.

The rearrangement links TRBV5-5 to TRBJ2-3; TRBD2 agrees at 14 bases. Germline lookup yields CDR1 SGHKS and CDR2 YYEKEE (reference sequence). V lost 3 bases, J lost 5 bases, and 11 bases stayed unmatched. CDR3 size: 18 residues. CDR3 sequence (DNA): TGTGCCAGCAGCTCCGTCTTGACTAGCGGGAGGGTGGGAGATACGCAGTATTTT. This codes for CASSSVLTSGRVGDTQYF.

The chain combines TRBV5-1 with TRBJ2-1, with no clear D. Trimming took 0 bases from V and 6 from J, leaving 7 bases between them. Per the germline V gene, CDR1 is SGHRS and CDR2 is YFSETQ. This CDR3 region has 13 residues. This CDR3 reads CASSLGMGNEQFF. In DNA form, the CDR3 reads TGCGCCAGCAGCTTGGGTATGGGCAATGAGCAGTTCTTC.

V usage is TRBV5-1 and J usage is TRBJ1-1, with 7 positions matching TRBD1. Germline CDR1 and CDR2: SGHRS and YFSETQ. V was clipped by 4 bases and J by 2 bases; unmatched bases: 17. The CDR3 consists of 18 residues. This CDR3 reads CASSIFSGGGTENTEAFF. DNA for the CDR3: TGCGCCAGCAGCATATTCAGTGGGGGCGGGACAGAAAACACTGAAGCTTTCTTT.

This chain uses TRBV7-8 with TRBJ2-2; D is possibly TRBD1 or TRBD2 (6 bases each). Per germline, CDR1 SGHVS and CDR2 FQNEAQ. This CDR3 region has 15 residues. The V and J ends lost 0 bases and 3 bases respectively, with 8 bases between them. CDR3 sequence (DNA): TGTGCCAGCAGCTTAGCGGGGGGCTACACCGGGGAGCTGTTTTTT. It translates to CASSLAGGYTGELFF.

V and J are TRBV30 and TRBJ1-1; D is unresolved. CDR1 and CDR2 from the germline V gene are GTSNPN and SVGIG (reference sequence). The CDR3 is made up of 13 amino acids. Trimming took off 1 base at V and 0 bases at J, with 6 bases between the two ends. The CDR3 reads CAWSEQLNTEAFF. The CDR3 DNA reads TGTGCCTGGAGTGAACAGTTGAACACTGAAGCTTTCTTT.